The 17 T cell receptor beta chains below come from one sample, sequenced in a study of T cell responses to AZD1222 COVID-19 vaccine. Assay: immunoSEQ multiplex PCR; the TCRdb copy retains only in-frame clones and omits some. This table has more than 110,000 clones, 80% to 95% appearing once. The material was peripheral blood, obtained on day 0 of AZD1222 vaccination. The source is an adult in good health.

CDR3 residues: CASSYRGGPLTDTQYF. DNA of the CDR3: TGTGCCAGCAGTTACCGCGGGGGGCCACTCACAGATACGCAGTATTTT. This rearrangement joins TRBV6-5 to TRBJ2-3, with 8 nucleotides matching TRBD2. Germline CDR1 reads MNHEY; CDR2 reads SVGAGI. This CDR3 has 16 amino acids. Unmatched junction bases numbered 6, after V lost 2 bases and J lost 2 bases.

This chain joins TRBV10-1 and TRBJ2-3; 14 bases are shared with TRBD2. V was clipped by 7 bases and J by 2 bases; unmatched bases: 2. CDR3 size: 15 residues. Germline values: CDR1 WNHNN, CDR2 SYGVQD (reference sequence). As DNA, the CDR3 is TGCGCCAGCATGGGACTAGCGGGGGCCACAGATACGCAGTATTTT. Translated, it gives CASMGLAGATDTQYF.

The chain is built from TRBV19 and TRBJ1-3; D perhaps matches TRBD1 (5 bases). This CDR3 has 17 amino acids. The ends were cut back, 0 bases at V and 2 bases at J, with 14 bases in the middle. Germline V lookup: CDR1 LNHDA, CDR2 SQIVND (reference sequence). The CDR3 protein is CASSIDLRPGAGNTIYF. CDR3 in DNA: TGTGCCAGTAGTATAGATCTTCGGCCGGGGGCTGGAAACACCATATATTTT.

This chain joins TRBV11-2 and TRBJ1-4; D is ambiguous. Germline lookup yields CDR1 SGHAT and CDR2 FQNNGV. The CDR3 runs 14 residues. V was clipped by 3 bases and J by 0 bases, with 5 bases between them. CDR3 nucleotide sequence: TGTGCCAGCAGCTTGGGCACAACTAATGAAAAACTGTTTTTT. Translating it yields CASSLGTTNEKLFF.

The genes are TRBV28 and TRBJ1-1; tentatively, D is TRBD1 (5 bases). Trimming took off 4 bases at V and 6 bases at J, with 9 bases between the two ends. The CDR3 covers 12 residues. Germline lookup yields CDR1 MDHEN and CDR2 SYDVKM. The DNA for the CDR3 is TGTGCCAGCAGTTCATGGGGGGCTGAAGCTTTCTTT. It translates to CASSSWGAEAFF.

The chain employs TRBV29-1 and TRBJ2-3; the D gene could be TRBD1 or TRBD2 (5 bases each). Deletions cut 8 bases from V and 1 base from J, with 16 bases between. The germline CDR1 and CDR2 sequences are SQVTM and ANQGSEA. This CDR3 contains 14 residues. The CDR3 DNA reads TGCAGCCCCATGTTGGGGACGGGCACAGATACGCAGTATTTT. Amino acid sequence: CSPMLGTGTDTQYF.

J is TRBJ2-7 and V is TRBV3-1 (or the pseudogene TRBV3-2); no clear D gene. In germline, CDR1 is LGHDT, CDR2 YNNKEL (reference sequence). CDR3 size: 12 residues. Trimming removed 2 bases from V and 3 bases from J, with 5 bases in between. The DNA of the CDR3 is TGTGCCAGCAGCCAAACTGACTACGAGCAGTACTTC. This sequence encodes CASSQTDYEQYF.

The V call is TRBV19, the J call TRBJ1-1, with D unresolved. There are 9 residues in the CDR3. Trimming pared 9 bases from V and 11 bases from J, leaving 10 bases between. CDR1 and CDR2 (germline): LNHDA, SQIVND (reference sequence). The CDR3 region is CARELGAFF. In DNA form, the CDR3 reads TGTGCCAGGGAGTTGGGGGCTTTCTTT.

J is TRBJ2-7 and V is TRBV5-1; 9 nucleotides align to TRBD1. The V gene's germline CDR1 is SGHRS and CDR2 YFSETQ. This CDR3 comprises 15 residues. J was trimmed by 9 bases and V by 2 bases; bases with no gene match: 12. The CDR3 here is CASSLSGQGSSTQYF. The CDR3 DNA sequence: TGCGCCAGCAGCTTATCGGGACAGGGTAGCAGCACGCAGTACTTC.

The rearrangement uses TRBV6-5 and TRBJ1-4; 10 bases are shared with TRBD1. V lost 8 bases and J lost 12; bases outside the gene matches: 6. CDR1 MNHEY and CDR2 SVGAGI come from the germline V gene. The CDR3 contains 12 residues. The CDR3 here is CASLGQGQELFF. The CDR3 DNA is TGTGCCAGCCTGGGACAGGGGCAGGAACTGTTTTTT.

V is TRBV28 and J is TRBJ1-1; perhaps TRBD1 as D (5 bases). The V and J ends lost 6 bases and 2 bases respectively, with 19 bases between them. The CDR3 totals 16 residues. Germline V gene lookup returns CDR1 MDHEN and CDR2 SYDVKM. The CDR3 sequence: CASSANTERGNTEAFF. CDR3 sequence (DNA): TGTGCCAGCAGCGCCAACACCGAAAGGGGAAACACTGAAGCTTTCTTT. The full variable domain, its missing parts supplied by reference TRBV28 and TRBJ1-1, is DVKVTQSSRYLVKRTGEKVFLECVQDMDHENMFWYRQDPGLGLRLIYFSYDVKMKEKGDIPEGYSVSREKKERFSLILESASTNQTSMYLCASSANTERGNTEAFFGQGTRLTVV.

This chain joins TRBV7-9 and TRBJ2-5, with 8 bases identical to TRBD2. Trimming took 5 bases from V and 5 from J; bases not matched to a gene: 7. This CDR3 has 14 residues. CDR1 is SEHNR, CDR2 FQNEAQ, per germline (reference sequence). DNA of the CDR3: TGTGCCAGCAGCGAGGGACTAGGCGGGGAGACCCAGTACTTC. As protein: CASSEGLGGETQYF.

The rearrangement uses TRBV5-4 and TRBJ1-4, with a tentative D call TRBD1 (5 bases). From germline, CDR1 is SGHNT and CDR2 YYREEE (reference sequence). Trimming removed 0 bases at V and 12 bases at J, with 12 bases between. The CDR3 length is 13 residues. This chain's CDR3 is CASSLGMGRELFF. The CDR3, as DNA: TGTGCCAGCAGCTTGGGCATGGGACGGGAACTGTTTTTT.

For this clone: The DNA is left out, because the CDR3 cannot be placed on it with certainty; the CDR3 is given as TCRdb lists it. V gene TRBV27 combines with J gene TRBJ1-1. The germline V gene has CDR1 MNHEY and CDR2 SMNVEV (reference sequence). Including both end residues, the CDR3 is 15 amino acids long. This CDR3 reads CASSSSIVLDTEAFF.

V and J are TRBV3-1 (or the pseudogene TRBV3-2) and TRBJ2-7; the D is unclear. CDR1 is LGHDT, CDR2 YNNKEL, per germline (reference sequence). Trimming shortened V by 0 bases and J by 7 bases, and 7 bases separated the two germline ends. The CDR3 extends over 12 amino acids. In nucleotides, the CDR3 is TGTGCCAGCAGCCAAGACCAGAGGGAGCAGTACTTC. Encoded protein: CASSQDQREQYF.

V is TRBV28 and J is TRBJ2-1, with no clear D. Germline V lookup: CDR1 MDHEN, CDR2 SYDVKM. The CDR3 loop spans 14 amino acids. The germline V and J ends were trimmed by 6 bases and 1 base, with 10 bases remaining between them. CDR3 amino acids: CASRYVGSYNEQFF. DNA for the CDR3: TGTGCCAGCAGGTACGTTGGGTCCTACAATGAGCAGTTCTTC.

CDR3 amino acids: CASSEWANYGYTF. The CDR3 DNA reads TGTGCCAGCAGTGAATGGGCTAACTATGGCTACACCTTC. The V gene is TRBV25-1, the J gene TRBJ1-2; D call uncertain. Germline V gene data show CDR1 as MGHDK and CDR2 as SYGVNS. V gave up 1 base and J gave up 0 bases, with 3 bases separating them. The CDR3 sequence is 13 residues long.